This TCR beta chain was found in a study of technical replicates of blood from a few donors. Germline lookup yields CDR1 SEHNR and CDR2 FQNEAQ (reference sequence). This CDR3 contains 15 residues. Trimming cost V 5 bases and J 13 bases, with 23 bases left between them. Clones were sequenced by immunoSEQ multiplex PCR, and TCRdb holds only the in-frame ones, with some missing. Among about 76,000 clones, roughly 96% were seen once, and the ten largest hold approximately 0.2%. The genes are TRBV7-9 and TRBJ2-2, with TRBD1 as a possible D gene (5 bases). Source material: T cells isolated from PBMCs. This TCR was sampled from a human donor in good health. CDR3 coding DNA: TGTGCCAGCAGCCAGGGCAGCCCCGACCCTCGTGGGCTGTTTTTT. Translation gives CASSQGSPDPRGLFF. Filled out from reference TRBV7-9 and TRBJ2-2, the complete variable domain reads DTGVSQNPRHKITKRGQNVTFRCDPISEHNRLYWYRQTLGQGPEFLTYFQNEAQLEKSRLLSDRFSAERPKGSFSTLEIQRTEQGDSAMYLCASSQGSPDPRGLFFGEGSRLTVL.